The rows below give T cell receptor beta chains drawn from one sample of a study of cytomegalovirus exposure and HLA in healthy donors. Sequenced by immunoSEQ multiplex PCR; TCRdb stores in-frame clones only, minus some. The sample records 300,000 to 400,000 clones, roughly 89% being singletons. Sample: PBMCs. These receptors were obtained from a woman aged 18-30 years in good health and CMV-seronegative. CDR3s leave out the opening cysteine and the closing phenylalanine or tryptophan.

v_gene | CDR3aa
TRBV23-1 | ASSQLPRGYNSPLH
TRBV2 | ASSEAGLAGPSSYNEQF
TRBV7-8 | ASSLLQTNQPQH
TRBV7-9 | ATPSPTQQGGNTGELF
TRBV5-6 | ASSSLAGGRTGELF
TRBV7-8 | ASRASGTEQF
TRBV27 | ASSWASYNEQF
TRBV28 | ASSPGGRNGYT
TRBV7-9 | ASSLGDSTGELF
TRBV11-2 | ASSPASGQTYGYT
TRBV5-6 | ASSGRQGKGEAF
TRBV7-9 | ASSPPVGTGVYEQY
TRBV7-9 | ASSSSPGQGAEGYT
TRBV27 | AVGTVYGYT
TRBV6-5 | ASSRQGPSGYT
TRBV9 | ASSVARWEETQY
TRBV4-2 | ASSQDRPSGSDEQY
TRBV4-1 | ASSASRGNYGYT
TRBV4-1 | ASSQDGTVKNLF
TRBV6-5 | ASSYTGQGEAF
TRBV6-1 | ASRYEGQGGYT
TRBV27 | ASRLRETRTDTQY
TRBV5-6 | ASSSTDLEGYT
TRBV5-1 | ATEGGGLGGGEQF
TRBV7-9 | ASSLGQGRTDTQY
TRBV5-1 | ASSLGQGADEQY
TRBV4-1 | ASSQGMSRDYGYT
TRBV5-1 | ASSSGTATNTGELF
TRBV10-3 | AISESTGEETQY
TRBV7-7 | ASSLVGTPNTGELF
TRBV27 | ASSLGVSGFETQY
TRBV21-1 | AGSKGSRGLDQPQH
TRBV10-1 | ASSGTQGAGEQY
TRBV15 | ATASRAYNEQF
TRBV18 | ASSPQEGAYEQY
TRBV4-1 | ASSQVRETTNTGELF
TRBV2 | ASSEDRGQTQY
TRBV4-1 | ASSQDPFSRGKETQY
TRBV30 | AWNLGGVGSPLH
TRBV6-5 | ASSYSGGIRNEQF
TRBV4-2 | ASSQDTGDKTYEQY
TRBV27 | ASSLRSDHTQY
TRBV6-5 | ASRGRARDSPLH
TRBV4-1 | ASSHTLDRDGYT
TRBV5-4 | ASSSYLQLLQADTQY
TRBV4-1 | ASSFPRDTQY
TRBV27 | ASSPTPTGGPGETQY
TRBV4-2 | ASSPREGTYEQY
TRBV30 | AWNLLNEQF